This T cell receptor (beta chain) was documented in a study of shared clonotypes between healthy human individuals. Whole-study context: Each donor contributed plates that comprised three CD4 naive, three CD4 memory, two CD8 naive and one CD8 memory. Findings and caveats of the study: It was expected that sequencing depth would affect clonotype sharing among donors. Shared across a few donors were around 5% of the naive CD4 clonotypes.

TCRdb keeps only in-frame clones here, not all; method: immunoSEQ multiplex PCR. The sample lists approximately 530,000 clones; roughly 95% were seen once. About this clone itself: As yet, its antigen is unknown.

The CDR3 is 14 amino acids. Germline V CDR1 and CDR2: SGHRS, YFSETQ. Trimming cost V 5 bases and J 0 bases, with 12 bases left between them. The chain recombines TRBV5-1 with TRBJ2-7; D could derive from TRBD1 or TRBD2 (5 bases each). The sequence was obtained from a woman aged 25-40 years in good health. The sample taken for sequencing was naive CD4+ T cells sorted from blood. Subset given: CD45RA+ positively selected. CDR3 sequence: CASRPGTLSYEQYF. The CDR3 DNA reads as TGCGCCAGCAGACCCGGGACGCTCTCCTACGAGCAGTACTTC.